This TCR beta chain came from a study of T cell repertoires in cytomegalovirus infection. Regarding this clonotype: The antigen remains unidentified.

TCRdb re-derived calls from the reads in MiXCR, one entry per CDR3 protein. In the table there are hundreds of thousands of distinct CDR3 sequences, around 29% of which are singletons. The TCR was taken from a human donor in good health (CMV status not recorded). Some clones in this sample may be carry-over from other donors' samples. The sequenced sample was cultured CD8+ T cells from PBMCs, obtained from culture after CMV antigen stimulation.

In nucleotides, the CDR3 is TGTGCCAGCAGCCTAGATATACACCGGGTAAACTATGGCTACACCTTC. This codes for CASSLDIHRVNYGYTF. This chain uses TRBV14 with TRBJ1-2; D gene unclear. CDR1 and CDR2 from the germline V gene are SGHDN and FVKESK. The CDR3 spans 16 residues. V gave up 4 bases and J gave up 2 bases, with 17 bases separating them.